This paragraph covers one T cell receptor beta chain sequence. This specimen belongs to a study of blood T cell repertoires in COVID-19. Study as a whole: COVID-19 samples, acute and convalescent, were from the United States, Italy and Spain. Sample material is recorded as cDNA or gDNA derived from T cells, B-cell-depleted T cells, or PBMCs.

Followed longitudinally, the Seattle patients had been enrolled during active infection. There are 16 residues in the CDR3. Trimming took 3 bases from V and 2 from J; bases not matched to a gene: 6. From germline, CDR1 is SGDLS and CDR2 YYNGEE. Per the original data handling: Using reference gene primer amplification, nucleated cell counts were estimated. This table comes from immunoSEQ multiplex PCR, and its TCRdb copy is limited to in-frame clones, with some not included. V, J and clone size are taken as reported in that table, and D and trimming were inferred from the DNA itself. The sample lists 200,000 to 250,000 clones, roughly 88% occurring once.

The J gene is TRBJ2-2, the V gene TRBV9; 8 bases match TRBD1. The receptor was derived from a man in his fifties with COVID-19, enrolled during active disease. What was sequenced was peripheral blood. The DNA of the CDR3 is TGTGCCAGCAGCGGGCGGGGACAGGAAAACACCGGGGAGCTGTTTTTT. Residues: CASSGRGQENTGELFF.